This T cell receptor (beta chain) was profiled in a study of cytomegalovirus exposure and HLA in healthy donors. Study-level points and caveats: Differences between HLA loci emerged in a later analysis of TCR association rates, with DRB1 most and HLA-C fewest. Three of the chains that were CMV-associated were confirmed in vitro to be specific for CMV antigens. Most TCR sequences proved rare, with some public TCRs found in many donors. Productive status was seen about 90% or about 30% of the time for most TCR beta V segments in an earlier analysis.

The CDR3 loop spans 12 amino acids. V dropped 7 bases and J dropped 2 bases, with 8 bases sitting between them. Germline V gives CDR1 SQVTM, CDR2 ANQGSEA. About this clone: Antigen unknown.

The PCR ran on 60 Vbeta and 13 Jbeta primers. Using immunoSEQ multiplex PCR, the repertoire was profiled, and TCRdb retains in-frame clones only, with some absent. The sample records 85,000 to 100,000 clones, more than 75% being singletons. The TCR originated in a man aged 30 to 39 in good health and CMV-seropositive. The rearrangement links TRBV29-1 to TRBJ2-2; perhaps TRBD1 as D (6 bases). Sequencing input: PBMCs. The CDR3 DNA reads TGCAGCGCTGGGGGCAACACCGGGGAGCTGTTTTTT. It translates to CSAGGNTGELFF.